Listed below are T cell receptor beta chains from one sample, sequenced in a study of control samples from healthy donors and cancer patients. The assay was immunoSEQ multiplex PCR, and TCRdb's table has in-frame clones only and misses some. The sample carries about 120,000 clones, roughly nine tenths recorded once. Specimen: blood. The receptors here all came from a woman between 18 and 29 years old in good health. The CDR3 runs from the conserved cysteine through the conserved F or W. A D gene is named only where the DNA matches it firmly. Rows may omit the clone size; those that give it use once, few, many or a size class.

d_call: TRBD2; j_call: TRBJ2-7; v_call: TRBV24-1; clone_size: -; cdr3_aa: CATSAIRGGGEQYF; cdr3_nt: TGTGCCACCAGTGCCATCCGGGGGGGCGGGGAGCAGTACTTC
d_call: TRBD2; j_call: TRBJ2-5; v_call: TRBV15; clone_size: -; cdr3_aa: CATSRDPGLALKETQYF; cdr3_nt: TGTGCCACCAGCAGAGATCCGGGACTAGCTCTGAAGGAGACCCAGTACTTC
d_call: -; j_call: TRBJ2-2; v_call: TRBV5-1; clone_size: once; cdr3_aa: CASIPLVGTGELFF; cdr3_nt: TGCGCCAGCATCCCTCTGGTAGGGACCGGGGAGCTGTTTTTT
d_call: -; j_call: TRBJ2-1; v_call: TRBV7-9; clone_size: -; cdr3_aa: CASSLERISYNEQFF; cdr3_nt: TGTGCCAGCAGCTTAGAACGGATCTCCTACAATGAGCAGTTCTTC
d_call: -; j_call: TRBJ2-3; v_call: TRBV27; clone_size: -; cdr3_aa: CASSQTGLAPDTQYF; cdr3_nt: TGTGCCAGCAGCCAAACAGGGTTGGCCCCAGATACGCAGTATTTT
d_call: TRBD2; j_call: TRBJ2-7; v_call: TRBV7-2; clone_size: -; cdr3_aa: CASSLVAGAYEQYF; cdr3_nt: TGTGCCAGCAGCTTAGTAGCGGGGGCCTACGAGCAGTACTTC
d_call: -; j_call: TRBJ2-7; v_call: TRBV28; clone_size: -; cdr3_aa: CASSLAPGVSQETSYEQYF; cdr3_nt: TGTGCCAGCAGTTTAGCCCCCGGGGTCTCACAGGAGACCTCCTACGAGCAGTACTTC
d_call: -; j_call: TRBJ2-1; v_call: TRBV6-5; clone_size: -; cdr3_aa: CASSMAGYEQFF; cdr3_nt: TGTGCCAGCAGTATGGCGGGGTATGAGCAGTTCTTC
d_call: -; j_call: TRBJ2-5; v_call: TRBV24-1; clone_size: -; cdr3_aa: CATSEPGSYRTQYF; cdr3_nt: TGTGCCACCAGTGAACCCGGGTCCTACAGGACCCAGTACTTC
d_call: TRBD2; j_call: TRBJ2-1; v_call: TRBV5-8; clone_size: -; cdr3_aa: CASSQRLAGHGEQFF; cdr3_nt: TGTGCCAGCAGCCAGCGGCTAGCGGGACATGGTGAGCAGTTCTTC
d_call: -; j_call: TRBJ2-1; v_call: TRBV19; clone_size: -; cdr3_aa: CASSMNREQFF; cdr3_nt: TGTGCCAGTAGTATGAACAGAGAGCAGTTCTTC
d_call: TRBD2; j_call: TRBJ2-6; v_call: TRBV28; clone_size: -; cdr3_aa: CASSPSSGRASGANVLTF; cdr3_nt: TGTGCCAGCAGTCCCTCAAGCGGGAGGGCCTCCGGGGCCAACGTCCTGACTTTC
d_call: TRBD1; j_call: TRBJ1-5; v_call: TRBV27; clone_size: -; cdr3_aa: CASSPRQGSGQPQHF; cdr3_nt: TGTGCCAGCAGTCCCCGACAGGGATCGGGTCAGCCCCAGCATTTT
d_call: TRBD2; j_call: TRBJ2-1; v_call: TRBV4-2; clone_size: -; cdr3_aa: CASSQDVVAGTNEQFF; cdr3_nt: TGTGCCAGCAGCCAAGACGTGGTAGCGGGAACCAATGAGCAGTTCTTC
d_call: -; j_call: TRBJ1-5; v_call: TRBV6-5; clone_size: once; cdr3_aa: CASSYSKRTQPQHF; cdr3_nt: TGTGCCAGCAGTTACTCCAAAAGGACTCAGCCCCAGCATTTT
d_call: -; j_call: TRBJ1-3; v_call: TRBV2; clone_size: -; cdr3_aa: CASRGDSYSGNTIYF; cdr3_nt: TGTGCCAGCAGAGGAGACAGTTACTCTGGAAACACCATATATTTT
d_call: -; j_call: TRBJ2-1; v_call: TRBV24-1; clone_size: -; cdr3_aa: CATSDLTTNSEQFF; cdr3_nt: TGTGCCACCAGTGATTTAACTACGAACAGTGAGCAGTTCTTC
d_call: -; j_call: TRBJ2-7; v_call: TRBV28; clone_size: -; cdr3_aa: CASSLNSWEQYF; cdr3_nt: TGTGCCAGCAGTTTAAACTCCTGGGAGCAGTACTTC
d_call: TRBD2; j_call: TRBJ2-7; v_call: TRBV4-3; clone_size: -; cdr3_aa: CASSQTSGVTYEQYF; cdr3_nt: TGCGCCAGCAGCCAAACTAGCGGGGTGACCTACGAGCAGTACTTC
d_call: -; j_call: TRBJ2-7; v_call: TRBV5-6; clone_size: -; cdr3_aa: CASSLPGNPWEQYF; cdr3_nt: TGTGCCAGCAGCTTACCTGGGAATCCATGGGAGCAGTACTTC
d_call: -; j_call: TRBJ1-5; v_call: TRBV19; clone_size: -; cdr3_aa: CASSIDGPFSEGGNQPQHF; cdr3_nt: TGTGCCAGTAGTATAGATGGTCCTTTTTCGGAAGGGGGCAATCAGCCCCAGCATTTT
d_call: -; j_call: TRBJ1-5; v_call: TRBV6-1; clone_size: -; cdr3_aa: CASSERPYENQPQHF; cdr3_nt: TGTGCCAGCAGTGAAAGACCGTATGAGAATCAGCCCCAGCATTTT
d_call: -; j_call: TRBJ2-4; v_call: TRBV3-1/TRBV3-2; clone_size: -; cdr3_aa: CASSAQIGNIQYF; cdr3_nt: TGTGCCAGCAGCGCCCAGATAGGAAACATTCAGTACTTC
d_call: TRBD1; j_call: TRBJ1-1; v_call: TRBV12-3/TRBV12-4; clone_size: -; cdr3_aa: CASSYRGNTEAFF; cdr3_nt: TGTGCCAGCAGTTACAGGGGGAACACTGAAGCTTTCTTT
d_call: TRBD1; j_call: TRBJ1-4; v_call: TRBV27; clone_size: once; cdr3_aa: CASSRTQGAREKLFF; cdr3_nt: TGTGCCAGCAGCCGGACCCAGGGGGCGCGTGAAAAACTGTTTTTT
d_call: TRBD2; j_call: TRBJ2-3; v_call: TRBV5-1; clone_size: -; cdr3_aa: CASSLTSGTYTQYF; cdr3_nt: TGCGCCAGCAGCCTGACTAGCGGGACATATACGCAGTATTTT
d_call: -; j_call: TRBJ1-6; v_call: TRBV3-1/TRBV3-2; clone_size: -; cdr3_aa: CASSQGWGSPLHF; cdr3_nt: TGTGCCAGCAGCCAGGGCTGGGGATCACCCCTCCACTTT